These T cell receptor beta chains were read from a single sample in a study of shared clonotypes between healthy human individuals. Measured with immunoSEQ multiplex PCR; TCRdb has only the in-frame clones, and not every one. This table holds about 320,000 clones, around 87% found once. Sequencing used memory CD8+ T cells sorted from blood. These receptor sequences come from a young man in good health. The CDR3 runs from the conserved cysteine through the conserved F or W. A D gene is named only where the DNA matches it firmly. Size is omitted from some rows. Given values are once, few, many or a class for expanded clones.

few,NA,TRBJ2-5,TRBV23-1,CASPGLQETQYF,TGCGCCAGCCCTGGGTTACAAGAGACCCAGTACTTC
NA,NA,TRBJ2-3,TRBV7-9,CASSLESTDTQYF,TGTGCCAGCAGCTTAGAGTCCACAGATACGCAGTATTTT
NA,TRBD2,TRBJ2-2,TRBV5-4,CASSSFELTSSNTGELFF,TGTGCCAGCAGCTCCTTTGAGTTGACTAGCAGTAACACCGGGGAGCTGTTTTTT
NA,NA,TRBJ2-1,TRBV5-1,CASSLYAGNEQFF,TGCGCCAGCAGCTTGTACGCAGGGAATGAGCAGTTCTTC
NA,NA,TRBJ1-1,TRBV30,CAWSVSTLAAEAFF,TGTGCCTGGAGTGTAAGCACTTTGGCCGCTGAAGCTTTCTTT
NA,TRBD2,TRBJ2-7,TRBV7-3,CASSLSGSGAYEQYF,TGTGCCAGCAGCTTATCGGGGAGCGGGGCCTACGAGCAGTACTTC
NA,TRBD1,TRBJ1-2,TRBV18,CASSPKDRGPLGYGYTF,TGTGCCAGCTCACCAAAGGACAGGGGCCCGCTTGGGTATGGCTACACCTTC
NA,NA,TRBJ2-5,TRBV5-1,CASSLVYFQETQYF,TGCGCCAGCAGCTTGGTTTACTTCCAAGAGACCCAGTACTTC
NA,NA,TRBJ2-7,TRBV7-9,CASSLAGGSYEQYF,TGTGCCAGCAGCTTAGCCGGCGGCTCCTACGAGCAGTACTTC
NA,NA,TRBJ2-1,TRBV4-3,CASSQVLNEQFF,TGCGCCAGCAGCCAAGTACTCAATGAGCAGTTCTTC
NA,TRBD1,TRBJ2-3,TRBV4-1,CASSQELGSTGTGVWTDTQYF,TGCGCCAGCAGCCAAGAATTGGGTTCTACCGGGACAGGGGTTTGGACAGATACGCAGTATTTT
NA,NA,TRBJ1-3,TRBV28,CASSVLDGGNTIYF,TGTGCCAGCAGTGTATTGGACGGTGGAAACACCATATATTTT
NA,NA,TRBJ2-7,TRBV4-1,CASSQIQQGRGEQYF,TGCGCCAGCAGCCAGATACAACAGGGCAGAGGAGAGCAGTACTTC
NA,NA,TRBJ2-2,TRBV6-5,CASSYADRTNTGELFF,TGTGCCAGCAGTTACGCGGACAGAACGAACACCGGGGAGCTGTTTTTT
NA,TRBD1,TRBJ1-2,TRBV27,CASHSGQDYYGYTF,TGTGCCAGCCATTCGGGACAGGATTACTATGGCTACACCTTC
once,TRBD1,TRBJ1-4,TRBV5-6,CASSRAGTGAEKLFF,TGTGCCAGCAGCCGCGCCGGGACAGGGGCTGAAAAACTGTTTTTT
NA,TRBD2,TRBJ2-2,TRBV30,CAWTSGGAVWELFF,TGTGCCTGGACTAGCGGGGGGGCTGTATGGGAGCTGTTTTTT
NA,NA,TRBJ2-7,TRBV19,CASSIFGSDSYEQYF,TGTGCCAGTAGTATCTTTGGCAGCGACTCCTACGAGCAGTACTTC
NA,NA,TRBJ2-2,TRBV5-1,CASSLVYRSNTGELFF,TGCGCCAGCAGCTTGGTTTACAGGTCGAACACCGGGGAGCTGTTTTTT
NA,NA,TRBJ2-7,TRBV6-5,CASSYGDQQYEQYF,TGTGCCAGCAGTTATGGGGACCAGCAATACGAGCAGTACTTC
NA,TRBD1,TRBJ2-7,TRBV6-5,CASSYSGTGDEQYF,TGTGCCAGCAGTTACTCCGGGACAGGGGACGAGCAGTACTTC
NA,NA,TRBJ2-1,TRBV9,CASTPPGDSYNEQFF,TGTGCCAGCACACCCCCCGGGGACTCCTACAATGAGCAGTTCTTC
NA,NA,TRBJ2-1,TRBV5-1,CASSPGPRSSYNEQFF,TGCGCCAGCAGCCCTGGACCTAGGAGCTCCTACAATGAGCAGTTCTTC
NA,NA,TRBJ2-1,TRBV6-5,CASSYLPSGEIDEQFF,TGTGCCAGCAGTTACCTCCCGTCGGGGGAAATCGATGAGCAGTTCTTC
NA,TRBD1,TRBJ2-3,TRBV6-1,CASSDLYRGRETDTQYF,TGTGCCAGCAGTGATCTCTACAGGGGGCGAGAGACAGATACGCAGTATTTT
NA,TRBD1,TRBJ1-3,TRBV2,CASRDDRVKAGNTIYF,TGTGCCAGCAGAGATGACAGGGTGAAGGCTGGAAACACCATATATTTT
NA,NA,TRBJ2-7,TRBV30,CAWRRAATYEQYF,TGTGCCTGGAGGCGGGCAGCTACCTACGAGCAGTACTTC
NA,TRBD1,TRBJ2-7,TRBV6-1,CAGGQGAYEQYF,TGTGCGGGGGGACAGGGGGCGTACGAGCAGTACTTC
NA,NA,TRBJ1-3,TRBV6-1,CASSEDQYSGNTIYF,TGTGCCAGCAGTGAAGACCAGTACTCTGGAAACACCATATATTTT
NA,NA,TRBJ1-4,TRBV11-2,CASTRGTRGKLFF,TGTGCCAGCACCCGGGGCACTCGGGGAAAACTGTTTTTT
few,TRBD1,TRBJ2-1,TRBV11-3,CASSLDQGAGNEQFF,TGTGCCAGCAGCTTAGATCAGGGGGCGGGTAATGAGCAGTTCTTC
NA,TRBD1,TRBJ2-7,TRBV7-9,CASSSPLQGHHEQYF,TGTGCCAGCAGCTCCCCCCTACAGGGGCACCACGAGCAGTACTTC
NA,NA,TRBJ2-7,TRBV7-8,CASSSQGYEQYF,TGTGCCAGCAGCTCCCAGGGGTACGAGCAGTACTTC
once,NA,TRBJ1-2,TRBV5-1,CASSSKTGSPSTGGYTF,TGCGCCAGCAGCTCGAAGACAGGATCCCCCTCAACGGGAGGCTACACCTTC
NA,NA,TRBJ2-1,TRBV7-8,CASSLDVSRINEQFF,TGTGCCAGCAGCTTAGACGTCAGCCGGATAAATGAGCAGTTCTTC
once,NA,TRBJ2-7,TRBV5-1,CASSLELGSSYEQYF,TGCGCCAGCAGCTTGGAACTAGGGAGCTCCTACGAGCAGTACTTC
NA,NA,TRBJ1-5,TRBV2,CASSVAEGDMPQHF,TGTGCCAGCAGTGTAGCCGAGGGAGATATGCCCCAGCATTTT
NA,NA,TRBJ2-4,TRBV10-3,CATRVRTVSIQYF,TGTGCCACTCGAGTCCGGACAGTATCCATTCAGTACTTC
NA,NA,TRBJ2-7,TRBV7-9,CASSQHGIGYEQYF,TGTGCCAGCAGCCAACATGGAATTGGTTACGAGCAGTACTTC
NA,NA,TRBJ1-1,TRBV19,CASSLPGHTEAFF,TGTGCCAGTAGCCTCCCAGGGCACACTGAAGCTTTCTTT
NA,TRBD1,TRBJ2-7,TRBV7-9,CASSFLDRAEQYF,TGTGCCAGCAGCTTCCTCGACAGGGCCGAGCAGTACTTC
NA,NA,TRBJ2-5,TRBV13,CASSPPNVEETQYF,TGTGCCAGCAGCCCCCCTAACGTAGAAGAGACCCAGTACTTC
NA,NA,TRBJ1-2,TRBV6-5,CASSLGGSEGYTF,TGTGCCAGCAGCCTAGGGGGTTCCGAGGGCTACACCTTC
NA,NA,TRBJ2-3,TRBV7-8,CASSLARRTTSTDTQYF,TGTGCCAGCAGCTTAGCGCGAAGGACAACTAGCACAGATACGCAGTATTTT
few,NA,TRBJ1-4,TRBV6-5,CASRLLGSTNEKLFF,TGTGCCAGCAGGTTGTTAGGCTCAACTAATGAAAAACTGTTTTTT
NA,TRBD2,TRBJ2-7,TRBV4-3,CASSPGAGGGYEQYF,TGCGCCAGCAGCCCCGGGGCGGGAGGTGGTTACGAGCAGTACTTC
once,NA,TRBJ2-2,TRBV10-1,CASSDGVRELFF,TGCGCCAGCAGTGACGGGGTGAGGGAGCTGTTTTTT
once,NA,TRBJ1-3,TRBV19,CASSKSADSGNTIYF,TGTGCCAGTAGTAAGTCAGCCGACTCTGGAAACACCATATATTTT